The rows below give T cell receptor beta chains drawn from one sample of a study of blood T cell repertoires in COVID-19. Data came from immunoSEQ multiplex PCR; TCRdb stores just in-frame clones and leaves some out. The sample records 150,000 to 200,000 clones, around 85% being singletons. The material sequenced was peripheral blood. The receptors stem from a man in his sixties with acute or convalescent COVID-19. CDR3s include the opening cysteine and the closing phenylalanine or tryptophan. Each record gives: J gene, D gene, V gene, clone size, CDR3 protein, CDR3 DNA. D genes are given only for firm matches. Clone size, where shown, is once, few, many, or a class for clones that have expanded.

j_gene: TRBJ2-1; d_gene: .; v_gene: TRBV29-1; abundance: once; CDR3aa: CSIFSGSSSYNEQFF; CDR3nt: TGCAGCATTTTTTCGGGGTCGAGCTCCTACAATGAGCAGTTCTTC
j_gene: TRBJ1-2; d_gene: .; v_gene: TRBV7-3; abundance: .; CDR3aa: CASGRRGGMDYGYTF; CDR3nt: TGTGCCAGCGGCCGTAGGGGTGGGATGGACTATGGCTACACCTTC
j_gene: TRBJ2-2; d_gene: TRBD1; v_gene: TRBV18; abundance: .; CDR3aa: CASSPSSRGRAGELFF; CDR3nt: TGTGCCAGCTCACCAAGCTCTAGGGGGCGCGCCGGGGAGCTGTTTTTT
j_gene: TRBJ1-5; d_gene: .; v_gene: TRBV14; abundance: .; CDR3aa: CASSQDRGQPQHF; CDR3nt: TGTGCCAGCAGCCAAGACAGGGGTCAGCCCCAGCATTTT
j_gene: TRBJ2-3; d_gene: .; v_gene: TRBV6-6; abundance: .; CDR3aa: CASSYQGDSTDTQYF; CDR3nt: TGTGCCAGCAGTTACCAAGGGGATAGCACAGATACGCAGTATTTT
j_gene: TRBJ2-7; d_gene: TRBD2; v_gene: TRBV13; abundance: .; CDR3aa: CASTGGGSYEQYF; CDR3nt: TGTGCCAGCACCGGTGGCGGGAGCTACGAGCAGTACTTC
j_gene: TRBJ2-5; d_gene: .; v_gene: TRBV24-1; abundance: .; CDR3aa: CATSRLFGQQETQYF; CDR3nt: TGTGCCACCAGCCGACTCTTCGGACAGCAAGAGACCCAGTACTTC
j_gene: TRBJ2-2; d_gene: TRBD1; v_gene: TRBV19; abundance: .; CDR3aa: CASSRTLGTANTGELFF; CDR3nt: TGTGCCAGTAGTAGAACCCTCGGGACAGCGAACACCGGGGAGCTGTTTTTT
j_gene: TRBJ1-4; d_gene: TRBD1; v_gene: TRBV4-1; abundance: few; CDR3aa: CASSPKPGQGATNEKLFF; CDR3nt: TGCGCCAGCAGCCCTAAACCGGGACAGGGCGCAACTAATGAAAAACTGTTTTTT
j_gene: TRBJ2-7; d_gene: TRBD1; v_gene: TRBV19; abundance: .; CDR3aa: CASSPTGGYEQYF; CDR3nt: TGTGCCAGTTCCCCGACAGGGGGGTACGAGCAGTACTTC
j_gene: TRBJ2-1; d_gene: .; v_gene: TRBV4-1; abundance: .; CDR3aa: CASSQVASSYNEQFF; CDR3nt: TGCGCCAGCAGCCAAGTAGCGTCCTCCTACAATGAGCAGTTCTTC
j_gene: TRBJ1-2; d_gene: .; v_gene: TRBV5-1; abundance: .; CDR3aa: CASSLVGLRGYTF; CDR3nt: TGCGCCAGCAGCTTGGTAGGACTGAGGGGCTACACCTTC
j_gene: TRBJ2-1; d_gene: TRBD2; v_gene: TRBV9; abundance: .; CDR3aa: CASSGRLAGYNEQFF; CDR3nt: TGTGCCAGCAGCGGACGACTAGCGGGGTACAATGAGCAGTTCTTC